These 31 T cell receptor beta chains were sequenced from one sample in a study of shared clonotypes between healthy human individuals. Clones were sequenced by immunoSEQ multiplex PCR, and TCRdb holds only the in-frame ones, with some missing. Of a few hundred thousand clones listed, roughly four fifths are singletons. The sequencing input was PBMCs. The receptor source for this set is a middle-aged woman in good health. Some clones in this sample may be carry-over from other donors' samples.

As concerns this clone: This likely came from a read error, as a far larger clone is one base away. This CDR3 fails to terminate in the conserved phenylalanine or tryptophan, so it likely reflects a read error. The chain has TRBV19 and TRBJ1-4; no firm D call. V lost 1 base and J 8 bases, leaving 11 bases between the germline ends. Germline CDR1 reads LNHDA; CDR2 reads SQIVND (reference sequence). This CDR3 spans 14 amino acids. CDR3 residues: CASSIGVSEEKLFS. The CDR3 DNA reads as TGTGCCAGTAGTATAGGGGTTTCTGAAGAAAAACTGTTTTCT.

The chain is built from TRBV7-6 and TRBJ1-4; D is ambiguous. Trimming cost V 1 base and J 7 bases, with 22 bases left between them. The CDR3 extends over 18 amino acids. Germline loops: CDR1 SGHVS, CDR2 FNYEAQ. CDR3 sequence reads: CASSLGPPRTSAGEKLFF. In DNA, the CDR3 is TGTGCCAGCAGCTTAGGCCCGCCCCGCACGTCGGCTGGTGAAAAACTGTTTTTT.

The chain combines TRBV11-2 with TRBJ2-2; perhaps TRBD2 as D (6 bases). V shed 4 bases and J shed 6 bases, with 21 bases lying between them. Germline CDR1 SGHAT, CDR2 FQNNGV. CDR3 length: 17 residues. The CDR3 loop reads CASSSYERRRAAGELFF. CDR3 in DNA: TGTGCCAGCAGCTCCTATGAGCGGAGGAGGGCCGCCGGGGAGCTGTTTTTT.

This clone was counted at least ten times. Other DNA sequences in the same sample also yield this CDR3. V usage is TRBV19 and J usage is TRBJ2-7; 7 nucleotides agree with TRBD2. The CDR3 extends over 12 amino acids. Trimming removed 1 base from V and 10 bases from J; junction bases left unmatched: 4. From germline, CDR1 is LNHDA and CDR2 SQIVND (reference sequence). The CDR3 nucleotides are TGTGCCAGTAGTATAGCGGGGGGACGACAGTACTTC. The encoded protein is CASSIAGGRQYF.

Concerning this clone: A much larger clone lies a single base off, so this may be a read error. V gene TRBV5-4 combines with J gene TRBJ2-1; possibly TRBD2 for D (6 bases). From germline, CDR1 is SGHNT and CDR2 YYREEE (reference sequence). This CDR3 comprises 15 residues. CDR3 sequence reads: CAGSLGGNYYNEQFF. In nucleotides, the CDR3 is TGTGCCGGCAGCTTGGGCGGGAACTACTACAATGAGCAGTTCTTC.

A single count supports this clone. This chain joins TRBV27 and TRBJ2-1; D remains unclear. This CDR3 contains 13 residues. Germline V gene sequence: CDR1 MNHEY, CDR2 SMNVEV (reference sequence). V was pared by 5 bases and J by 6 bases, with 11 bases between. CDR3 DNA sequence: TGTGCCAGCAGTCCCAGACTGAGCAATGAGCAGTTCTTC. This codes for CASSPRLSNEQFF.

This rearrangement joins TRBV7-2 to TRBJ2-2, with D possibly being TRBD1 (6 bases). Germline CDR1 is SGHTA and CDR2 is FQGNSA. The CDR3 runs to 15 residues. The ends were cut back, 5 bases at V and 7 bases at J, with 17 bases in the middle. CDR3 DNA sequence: TGTGCCAGCAGCGTTGGGGGCGGACCGTTCGGGGAGCTGTTTTTT. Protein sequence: CASSVGGGPFGELFF. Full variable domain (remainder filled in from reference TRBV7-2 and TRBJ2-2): GAGVSQSPSNKVTEKGKDVELRCDPISGHTALYWYRQSLGQGLEFLIYFQGNSAPDKSGLPSDRFSAERTGGSVSTLTIQRTQQEDSAVYLCASSVGGGPFGELFFGEGSRLTVL.

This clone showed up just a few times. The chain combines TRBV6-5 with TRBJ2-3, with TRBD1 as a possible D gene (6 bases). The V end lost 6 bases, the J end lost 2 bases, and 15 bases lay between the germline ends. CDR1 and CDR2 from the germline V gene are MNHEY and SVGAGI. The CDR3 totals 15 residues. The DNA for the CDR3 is TGTGCCAGCAGCCGTACAGGGCGGTCCACAGATACGCAGTATTTT. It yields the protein CASSRTGRSTDTQYF.

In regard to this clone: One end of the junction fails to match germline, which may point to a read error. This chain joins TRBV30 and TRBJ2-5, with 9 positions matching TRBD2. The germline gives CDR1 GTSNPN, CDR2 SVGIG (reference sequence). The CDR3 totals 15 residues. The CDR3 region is CAWSLPSGVEETQHF. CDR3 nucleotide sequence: TGTGCCTGGAGTTTACCTAGCGGGGTTGAGGAGACCCAGCACTTC.

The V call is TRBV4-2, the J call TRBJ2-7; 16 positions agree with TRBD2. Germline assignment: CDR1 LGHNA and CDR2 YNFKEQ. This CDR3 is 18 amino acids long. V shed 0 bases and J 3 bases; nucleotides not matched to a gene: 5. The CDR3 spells CASSQDTGLAGGRYEQYF. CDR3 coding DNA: TGTGCCAGCAGCCAAGATACGGGACTAGCGGGAGGGCGCTACGAGCAGTACTTC.

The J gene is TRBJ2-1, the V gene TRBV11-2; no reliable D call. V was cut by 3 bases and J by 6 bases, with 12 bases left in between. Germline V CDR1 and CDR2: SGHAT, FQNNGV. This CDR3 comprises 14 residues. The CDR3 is CASSFPPEVNEQFF. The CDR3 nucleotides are TGTGCCAGCAGCTTTCCTCCCGAGGTCAATGAGCAGTTCTTC.

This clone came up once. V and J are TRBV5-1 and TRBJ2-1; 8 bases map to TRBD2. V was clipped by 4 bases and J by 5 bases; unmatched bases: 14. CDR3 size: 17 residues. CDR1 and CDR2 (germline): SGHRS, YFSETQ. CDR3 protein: CASSPTAPTSVNNEQFF. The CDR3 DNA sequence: TGCGCCAGCAGCCCTACGGCCCCGACTAGCGTGAACAATGAGCAGTTCTTC.

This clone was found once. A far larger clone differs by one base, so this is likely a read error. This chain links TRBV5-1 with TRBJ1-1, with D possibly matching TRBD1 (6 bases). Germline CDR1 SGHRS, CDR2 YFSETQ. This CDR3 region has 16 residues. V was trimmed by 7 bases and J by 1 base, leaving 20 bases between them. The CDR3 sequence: CASGGPVRGKNTEAFF. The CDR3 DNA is TGCGCCAGCGGCGGACCCGTCAGGGGCAAGAACACTGAAGCTTTCTTT.

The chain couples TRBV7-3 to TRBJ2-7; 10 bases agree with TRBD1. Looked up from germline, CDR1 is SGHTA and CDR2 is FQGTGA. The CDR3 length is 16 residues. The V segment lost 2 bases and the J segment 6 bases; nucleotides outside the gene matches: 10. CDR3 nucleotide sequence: TGTGCCAGCAGCTTATCACCGGGACAGGGGATCAGCGAGCAGTACTTC. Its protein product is CASSLSPGQGISEQYF.

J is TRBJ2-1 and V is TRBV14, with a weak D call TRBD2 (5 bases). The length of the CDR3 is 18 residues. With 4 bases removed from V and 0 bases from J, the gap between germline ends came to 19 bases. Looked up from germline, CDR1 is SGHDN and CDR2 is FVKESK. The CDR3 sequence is CASSPLAITKDSYNEQFF. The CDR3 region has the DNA TGTGCCAGCAGCCCGCTAGCTATCACCAAGGACTCCTACAATGAGCAGTTCTTC.

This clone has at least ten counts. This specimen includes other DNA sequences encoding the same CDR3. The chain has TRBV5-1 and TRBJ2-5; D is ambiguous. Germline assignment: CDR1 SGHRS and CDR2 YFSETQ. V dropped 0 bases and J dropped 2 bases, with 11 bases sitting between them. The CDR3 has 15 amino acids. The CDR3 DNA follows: TGCGCCAGCAGCTTGGAGTTAAGGATACAAGAGACCCAGTACTTC. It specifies CASSLELRIQETQYF.

The CDR3 DNA follows: TGTGCCAGCTCCCTAAGCTCGGGGGCCCTTAACTATGGCTACACCTTC. Translating it yields CASSLSSGALNYGYTF. This chain connects TRBV18 to TRBJ1-2, with D perhaps matching TRBD1 (6 bases). The CDR3 consists of 16 residues. In germline, CDR1 is KGHSH, CDR2 LQKENI. Trimming pared 6 bases from V and 1 base from J, leaving 18 bases between.

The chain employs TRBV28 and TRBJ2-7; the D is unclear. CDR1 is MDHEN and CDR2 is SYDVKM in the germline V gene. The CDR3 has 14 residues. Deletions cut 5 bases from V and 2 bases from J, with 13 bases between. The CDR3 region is CASSPNLIPYEQYF. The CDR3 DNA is TGTGCCAGCAGTCCAAACCTGATTCCCTACGAGCAGTACTTC.

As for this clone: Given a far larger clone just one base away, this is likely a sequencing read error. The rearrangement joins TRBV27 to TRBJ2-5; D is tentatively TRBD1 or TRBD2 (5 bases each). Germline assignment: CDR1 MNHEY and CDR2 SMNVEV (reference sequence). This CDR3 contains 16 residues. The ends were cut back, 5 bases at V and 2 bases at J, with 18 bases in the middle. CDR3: CASSPGAGIGQETQYF. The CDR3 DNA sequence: TGTGCCAGCAGTCCCGGGGCAGGGATAGGGCAAGAGACCCAGTACTTC.

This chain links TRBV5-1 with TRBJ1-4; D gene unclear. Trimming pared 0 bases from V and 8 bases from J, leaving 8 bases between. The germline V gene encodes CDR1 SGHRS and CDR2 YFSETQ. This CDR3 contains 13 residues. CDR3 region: CASSLGVGEKLFF. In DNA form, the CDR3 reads TGCGCCAGCAGCTTGGGGGTCGGAGAAAAACTGTTTTTT.

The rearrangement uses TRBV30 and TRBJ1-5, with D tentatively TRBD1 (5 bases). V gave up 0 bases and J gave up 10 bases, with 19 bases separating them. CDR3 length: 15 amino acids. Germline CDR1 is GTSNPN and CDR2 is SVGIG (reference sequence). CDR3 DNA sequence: TGTGCCTGGAGTGTACAAGGGGCAGGGTTTGGCCCCCAGCATTTT. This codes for CAWSVQGAGFGPQHF.

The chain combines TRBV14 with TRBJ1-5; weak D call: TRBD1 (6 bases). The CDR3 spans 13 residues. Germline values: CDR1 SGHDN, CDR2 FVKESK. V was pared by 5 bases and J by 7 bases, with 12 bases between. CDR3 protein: CASSWGPSQPQHF. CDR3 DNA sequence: TGTGCCAGCAGCTGGGGGCCCTCCCAGCCCCAGCATTTT.

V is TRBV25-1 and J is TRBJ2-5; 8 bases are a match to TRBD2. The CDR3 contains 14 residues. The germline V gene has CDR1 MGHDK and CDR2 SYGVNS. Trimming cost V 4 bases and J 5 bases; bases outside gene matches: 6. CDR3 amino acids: CASSGGTRRETQYF. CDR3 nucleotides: TGTGCCAGCAGTGGTGGGACTAGGAGGGAGACCCAGTACTTC.

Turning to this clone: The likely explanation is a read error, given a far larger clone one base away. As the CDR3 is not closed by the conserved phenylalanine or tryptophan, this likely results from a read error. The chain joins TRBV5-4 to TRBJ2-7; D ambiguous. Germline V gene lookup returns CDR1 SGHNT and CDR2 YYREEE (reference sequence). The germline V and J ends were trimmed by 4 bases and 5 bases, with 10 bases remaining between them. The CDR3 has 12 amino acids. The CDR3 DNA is TGTGCCAGCAGCAGCCCGAATAACGAGCAGTACTCC. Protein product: CASSSPNNEQYS.

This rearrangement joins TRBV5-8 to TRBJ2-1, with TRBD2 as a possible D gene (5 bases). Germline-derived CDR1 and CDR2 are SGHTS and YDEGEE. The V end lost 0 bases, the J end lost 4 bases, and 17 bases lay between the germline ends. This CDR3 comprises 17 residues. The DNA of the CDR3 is TGTGCCAGCAGCTTGGCCATCGGGGTGGGTTCATACAATGAGCAGTTCTTC. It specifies CASSLAIGVGSYNEQFF. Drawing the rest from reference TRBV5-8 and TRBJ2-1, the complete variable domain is EAGVTQSPTHLIKTRGQQATLRCSPISGHTSVYWYQQALGLGLQFLLWYDEGEERNRGNFPPRFSGRQFPNYSSELNVNALELEDSALYLCASSLAIGVGSYNEQFFGPGTRLTVL.

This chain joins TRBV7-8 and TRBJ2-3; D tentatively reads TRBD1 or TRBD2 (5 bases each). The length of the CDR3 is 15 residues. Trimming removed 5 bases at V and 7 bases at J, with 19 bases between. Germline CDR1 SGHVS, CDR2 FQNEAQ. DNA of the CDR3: TGTGCCAGCAGCCGAAAACTGGGGCCGGGAAATACGCAGTATTTT. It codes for CASSRKLGPGNTQYF.

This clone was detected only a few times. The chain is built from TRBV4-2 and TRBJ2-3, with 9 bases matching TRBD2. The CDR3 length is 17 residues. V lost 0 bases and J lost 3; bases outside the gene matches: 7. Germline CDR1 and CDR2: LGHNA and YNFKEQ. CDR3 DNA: TGTGCCAGCAGCCAAGACGGGCGGGAGGGCGGAACAGATACGCAGTATTTT. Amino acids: CASSQDGREGGTDTQYF.

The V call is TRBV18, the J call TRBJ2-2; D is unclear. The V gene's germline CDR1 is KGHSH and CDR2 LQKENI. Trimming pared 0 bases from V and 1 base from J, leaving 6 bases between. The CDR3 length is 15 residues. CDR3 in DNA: TGTGCCAGCTCACCACCGAACGGGAACACCGGGGAGCTGTTTTTT. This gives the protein CASSPPNGNTGELFF.

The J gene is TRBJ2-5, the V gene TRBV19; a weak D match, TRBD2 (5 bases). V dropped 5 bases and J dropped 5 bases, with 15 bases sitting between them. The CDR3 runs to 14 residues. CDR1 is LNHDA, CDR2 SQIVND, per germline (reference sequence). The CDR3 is CASSRSGIGETQYF. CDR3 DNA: TGTGCCAGTAGTCGGTCCGGGATAGGGGAGACCCAGTACTTC.

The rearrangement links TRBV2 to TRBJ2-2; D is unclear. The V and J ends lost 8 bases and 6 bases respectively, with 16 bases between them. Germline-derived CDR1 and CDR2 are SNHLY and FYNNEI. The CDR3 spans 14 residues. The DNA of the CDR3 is TGTGCCAGCTCTCCTGGGGAAAAGGCCGGGGAGCTGTTTTTT. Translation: CASSPGEKAGELFF.

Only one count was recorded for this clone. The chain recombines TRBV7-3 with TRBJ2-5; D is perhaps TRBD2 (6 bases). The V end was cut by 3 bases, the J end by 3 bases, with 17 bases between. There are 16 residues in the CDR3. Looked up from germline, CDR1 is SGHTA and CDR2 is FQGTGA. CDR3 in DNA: TGTGCCAGCAGCTTTTCCTTTCGGGACTGGGAAGAGACCCAGTACTTC. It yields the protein CASSFSFRDWEETQYF.